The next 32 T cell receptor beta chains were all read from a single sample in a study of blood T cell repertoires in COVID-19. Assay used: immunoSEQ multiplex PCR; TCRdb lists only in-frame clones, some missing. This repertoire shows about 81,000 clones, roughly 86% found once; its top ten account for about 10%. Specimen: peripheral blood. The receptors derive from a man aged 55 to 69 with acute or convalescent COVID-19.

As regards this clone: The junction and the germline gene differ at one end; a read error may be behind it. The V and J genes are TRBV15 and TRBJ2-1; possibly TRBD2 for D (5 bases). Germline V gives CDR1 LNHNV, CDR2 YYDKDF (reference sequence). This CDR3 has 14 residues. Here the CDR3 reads CATSGGSSHNEQFF. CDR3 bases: TGTGCCACCAGCGGTGGGAGCTCCCACAATGAGCAGTTCTTC.

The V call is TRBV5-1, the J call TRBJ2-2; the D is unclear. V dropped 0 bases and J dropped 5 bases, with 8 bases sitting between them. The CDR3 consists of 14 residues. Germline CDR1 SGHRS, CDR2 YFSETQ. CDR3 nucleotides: TGCGCCAGCAGCTTGGGTACGGAGACCGGGGAGCTGTTTTTT. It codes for CASSLGTETGELFF.

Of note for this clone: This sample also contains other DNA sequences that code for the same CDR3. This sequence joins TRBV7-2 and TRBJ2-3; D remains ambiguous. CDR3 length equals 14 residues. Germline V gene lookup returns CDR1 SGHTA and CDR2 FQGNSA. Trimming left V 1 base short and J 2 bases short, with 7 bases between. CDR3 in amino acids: CASSLGPSTDTQYF. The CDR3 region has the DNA TGTGCCAGCAGCTTAGGGCCATCCACAGATACGCAGTATTTT. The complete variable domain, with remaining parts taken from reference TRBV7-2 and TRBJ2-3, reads GAGVSQSPSNKVTEKGKDVELRCDPISGHTALYWYRQSLGQGLEFLIYFQGNSAPDKSGLPSDRFSAERTGGSVSTLTIQRTQQEDSAVYLCASSLGPSTDTQYFGPGTRLTVL.

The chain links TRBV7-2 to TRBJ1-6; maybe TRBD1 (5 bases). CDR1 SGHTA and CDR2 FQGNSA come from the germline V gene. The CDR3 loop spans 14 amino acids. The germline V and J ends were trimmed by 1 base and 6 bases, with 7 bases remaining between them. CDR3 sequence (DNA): TGTGCCAGCAGCTTAGTAGGGGTTAATTCACCCCTCCACTTT. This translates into CASSLVGVNSPLHF.

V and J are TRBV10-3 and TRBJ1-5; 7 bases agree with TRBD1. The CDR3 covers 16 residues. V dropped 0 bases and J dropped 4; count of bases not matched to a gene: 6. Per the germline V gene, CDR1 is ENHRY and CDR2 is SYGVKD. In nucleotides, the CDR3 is TGTGCCATCAGTGAGTCGACAGGGCCTAGAAATCAGCCCCAGCATTTT. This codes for CAISESTGPRNQPQHF.

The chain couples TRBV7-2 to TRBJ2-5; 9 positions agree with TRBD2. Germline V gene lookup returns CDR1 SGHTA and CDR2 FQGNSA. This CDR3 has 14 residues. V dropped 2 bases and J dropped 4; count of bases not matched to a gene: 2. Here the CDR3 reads CASSLTAGGETQYF. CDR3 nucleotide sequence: TGTGCCAGCAGCTTAACAGCGGGAGGAGAGACCCAGTACTTC.

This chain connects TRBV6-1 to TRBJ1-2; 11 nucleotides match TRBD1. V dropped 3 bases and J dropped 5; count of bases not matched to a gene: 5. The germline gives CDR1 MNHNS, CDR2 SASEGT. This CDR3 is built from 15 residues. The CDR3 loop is CASSDGTGGLYGYTF. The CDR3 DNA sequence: TGTGCCAGCAGTGACGGGACAGGGGGGTTGTATGGCTACACCTTC.

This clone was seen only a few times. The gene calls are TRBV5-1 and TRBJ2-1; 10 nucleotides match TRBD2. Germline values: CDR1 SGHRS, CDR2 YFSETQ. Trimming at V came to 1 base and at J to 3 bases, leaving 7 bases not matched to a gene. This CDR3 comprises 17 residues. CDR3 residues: CASSLRLAGEYYNEQFF. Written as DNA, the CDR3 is TGCGCCAGCAGCTTGCGGCTAGCGGGAGAGTACTACAATGAGCAGTTCTTC.

This chain's CDR3 is CASSLAGQLLNEKLFF. For the CDR3, the DNA is TGTGCCAGCAGTTTAGCGGGACAGCTTTTAAATGAAAAACTGTTTTTT. This sequence joins TRBV27 and TRBJ1-4, with TRBD1 matching over 7 bases. This CDR3 is 16 amino acids long. CDR1 is MNHEY and CDR2 is SMNVEV in the germline V gene (reference sequence). The J segment lost 5 bases and the V segment lost 2 bases, leaving 8 bases of the junction unmatched.

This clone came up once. CDR3 residues: CSASRTGGASDYTF. The CDR3 bases are TGCAGTGCTAGTAGGACAGGGGGCGCGAGTGACTACACCTTC. This chain joins TRBV20-1 and TRBJ1-2, with TRBD1 identical over 11 bases. The CDR3 length is 14 residues. V lost 3 bases, J lost 10 bases, and 10 bases stayed unmatched. The germline gives CDR1 DFQATT, CDR2 SNEGSKA (reference sequence).

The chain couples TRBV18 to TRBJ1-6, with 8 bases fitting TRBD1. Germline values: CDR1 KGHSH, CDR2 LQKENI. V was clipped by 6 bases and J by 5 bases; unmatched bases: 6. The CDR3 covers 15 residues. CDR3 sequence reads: CASSEGQGDNSPLHF. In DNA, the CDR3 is TGTGCCAGCTCTGAAGGACAGGGAGATAATTCACCCCTCCACTTT.

The CDR3 DNA is TGTGCCAGCAGTGAACCCGGGACTTCAGGGTACGAGCAGTACTTC. This translates into CASSEPGTSGYEQYF. V is TRBV25-1 and J is TRBJ2-7; D possibly corresponds to TRBD2 (6 bases). The germline V gene encodes CDR1 MGHDK and CDR2 SYGVNS. V lost 2 bases and J 4 bases, leaving 15 bases between the germline ends. The CDR3 consists of 15 residues.

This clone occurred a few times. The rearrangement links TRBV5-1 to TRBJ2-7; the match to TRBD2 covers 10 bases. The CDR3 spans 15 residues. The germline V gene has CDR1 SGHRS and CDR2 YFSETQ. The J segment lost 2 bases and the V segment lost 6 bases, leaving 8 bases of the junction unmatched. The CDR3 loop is CASKREGGPAYEQYF. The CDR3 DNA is TGCGCCAGCAAGCGGGAGGGCGGACCGGCCTACGAGCAGTACTTC.

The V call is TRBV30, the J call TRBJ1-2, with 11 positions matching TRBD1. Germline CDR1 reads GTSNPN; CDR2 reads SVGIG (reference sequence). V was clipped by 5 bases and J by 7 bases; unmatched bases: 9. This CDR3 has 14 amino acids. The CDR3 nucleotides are TGTGCCTGGGGCAAGGACAGGGGGCTCAGTGGCTACACCTTC. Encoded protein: CAWGKDRGLSGYTF.

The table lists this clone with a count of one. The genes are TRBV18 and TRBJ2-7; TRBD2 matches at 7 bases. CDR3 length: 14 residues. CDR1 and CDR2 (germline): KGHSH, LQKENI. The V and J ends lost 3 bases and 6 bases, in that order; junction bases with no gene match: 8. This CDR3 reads CASSPGTTLSEQYF. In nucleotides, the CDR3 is TGTGCCAGCTCACCCGGGACTACTTTATCCGAGCAGTACTTC.

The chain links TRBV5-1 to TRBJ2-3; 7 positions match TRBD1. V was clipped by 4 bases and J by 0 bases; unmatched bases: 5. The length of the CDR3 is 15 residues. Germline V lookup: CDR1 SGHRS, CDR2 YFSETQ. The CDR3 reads CASSPTTGSTDTQYF. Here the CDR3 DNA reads TGCGCCAGCAGCCCTACGACAGGGAGCACAGATACGCAGTATTTT.

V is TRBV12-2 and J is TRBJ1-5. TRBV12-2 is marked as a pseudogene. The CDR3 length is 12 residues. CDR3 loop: CASRLVYQPQHF. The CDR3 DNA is TGTGCAAGTCGCTTAGTCTATCAGCCCCAGCATTTT.

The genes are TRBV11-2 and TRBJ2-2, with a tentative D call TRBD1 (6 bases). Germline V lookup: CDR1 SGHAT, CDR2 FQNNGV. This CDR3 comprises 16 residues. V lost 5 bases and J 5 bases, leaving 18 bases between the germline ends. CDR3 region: CASSPFRDTITGELFF. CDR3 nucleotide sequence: TGTGCCAGCAGCCCCTTTCGGGACACAATAACCGGGGAGCTGTTTTTT.

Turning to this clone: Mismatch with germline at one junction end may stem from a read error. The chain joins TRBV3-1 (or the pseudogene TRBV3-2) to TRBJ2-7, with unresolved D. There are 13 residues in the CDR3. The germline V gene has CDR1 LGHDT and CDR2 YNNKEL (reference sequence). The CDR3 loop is CASSKDTAYEQYF. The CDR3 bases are TGTGCCAGCAGCAAAGACACAGCCTACGAGCAGTACTTC.

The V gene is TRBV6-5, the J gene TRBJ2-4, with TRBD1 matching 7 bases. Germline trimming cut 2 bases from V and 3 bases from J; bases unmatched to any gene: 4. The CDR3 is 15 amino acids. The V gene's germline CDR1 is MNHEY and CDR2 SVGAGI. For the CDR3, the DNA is TGTGCCAGCAGTTACACCTGGGACAGCAAAAACATTCAGTACTTC. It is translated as CASSYTWDSKNIQYF.

The DNA of the CDR3 is TGTGCCAGCAGCCCGGGGGGCCCTCGATTCGGGGGCTACACCTTC. Its protein is CASSPGGPRFGGYTF. This chain links TRBV9 with TRBJ1-2; tentatively, D is TRBD1 (6 bases). Trimming shortened V by 4 bases and J by 8 bases, and 21 bases separated the two germline ends. The CDR3 consists of 15 residues. CDR1 is SGDLS, CDR2 YYNGEE, per germline.

The DNA of the CDR3 is TGTGCCAGCAGCTTTGGGGGGATGGGGGAAAAACTGTTTTTT. Protein: CASSFGGMGEKLFF. The chain employs TRBV7-8 and TRBJ1-4; D might be TRBD1 (5 bases). Germline loops: CDR1 SGHVS, CDR2 FQNEAQ. The V and J ends lost 3 bases and 8 bases respectively, with 13 bases between them. The CDR3 sequence is 14 residues long.

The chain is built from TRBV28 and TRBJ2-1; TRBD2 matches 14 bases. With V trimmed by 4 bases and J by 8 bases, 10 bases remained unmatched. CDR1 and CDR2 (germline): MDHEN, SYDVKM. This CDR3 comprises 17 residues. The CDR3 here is CASSSPGLAGEGHEQFF. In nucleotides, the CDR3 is TGTGCCAGCAGTTCCCCGGGACTAGCGGGAGAGGGCCATGAGCAGTTCTTC.

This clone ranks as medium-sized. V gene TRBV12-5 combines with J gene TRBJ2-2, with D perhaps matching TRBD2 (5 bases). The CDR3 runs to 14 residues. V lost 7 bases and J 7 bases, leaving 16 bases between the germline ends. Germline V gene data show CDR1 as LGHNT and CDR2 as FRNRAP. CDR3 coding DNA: TGTGCTAGTGCCCTCGGCGGGTCCGGCGGGGAGCTGTTTTTT. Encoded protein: CASALGGSGGELFF.

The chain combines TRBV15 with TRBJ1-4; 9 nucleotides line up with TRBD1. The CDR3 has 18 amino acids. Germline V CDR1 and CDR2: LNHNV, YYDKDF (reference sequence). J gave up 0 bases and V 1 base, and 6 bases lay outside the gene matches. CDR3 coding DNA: TGTGCCACCAGCAGAGGATTGGACAGGGGTGCAACTAATGAAAAACTGTTTTTT. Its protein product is CATSRGLDRGATNEKLFF.

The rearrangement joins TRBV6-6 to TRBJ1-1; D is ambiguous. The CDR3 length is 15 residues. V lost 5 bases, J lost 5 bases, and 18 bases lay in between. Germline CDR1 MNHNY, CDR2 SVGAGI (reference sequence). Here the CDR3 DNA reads TGTGCCAGCAGTGGGGTTGGAGGGTCGATAACTGAAGCTTTCTTT. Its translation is CASSGVGGSITEAFF.

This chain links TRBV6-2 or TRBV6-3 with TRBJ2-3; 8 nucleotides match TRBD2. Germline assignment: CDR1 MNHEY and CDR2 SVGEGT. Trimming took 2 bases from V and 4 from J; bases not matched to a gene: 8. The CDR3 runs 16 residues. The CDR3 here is CASSYEKREMADTQYF. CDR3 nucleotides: TGTGCCAGCAGTTACGAAAAGCGGGAGATGGCAGATACGCAGTATTTT.

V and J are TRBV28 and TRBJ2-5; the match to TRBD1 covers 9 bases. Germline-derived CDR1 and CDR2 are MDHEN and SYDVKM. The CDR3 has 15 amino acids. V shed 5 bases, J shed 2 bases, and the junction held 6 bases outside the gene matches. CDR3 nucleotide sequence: TGTGCCAGCAGTGGGGGACAGGGCAAACAAGAGACCCAGTACTTC. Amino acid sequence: CASSGGQGKQETQYF.

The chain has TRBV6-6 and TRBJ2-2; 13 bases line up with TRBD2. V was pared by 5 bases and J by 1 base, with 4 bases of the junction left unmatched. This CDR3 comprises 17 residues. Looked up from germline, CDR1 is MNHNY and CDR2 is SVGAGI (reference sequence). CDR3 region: CASSPGLAGVNTGELFF. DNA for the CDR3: TGTGCCAGCAGTCCTGGACTAGCGGGGGTGAACACCGGGGAGCTGTTTTTT.

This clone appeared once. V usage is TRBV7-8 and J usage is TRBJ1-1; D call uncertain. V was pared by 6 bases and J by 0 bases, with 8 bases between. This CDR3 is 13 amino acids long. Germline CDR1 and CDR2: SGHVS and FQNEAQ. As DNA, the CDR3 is TGTGCCAGCAGGGCCTCTTTGAACACTGAAGCTTTCTTT. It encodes CASRASLNTEAFF.

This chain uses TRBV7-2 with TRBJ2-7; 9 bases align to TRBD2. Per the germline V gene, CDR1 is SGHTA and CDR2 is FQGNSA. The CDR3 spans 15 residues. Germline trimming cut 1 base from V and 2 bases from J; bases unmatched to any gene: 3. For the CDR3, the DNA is TGTGCCAGCAGCTTAGAATCTAGCGGGGCCTACGAGCAGTACTTC. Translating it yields CASSLESSGAYEQYF.

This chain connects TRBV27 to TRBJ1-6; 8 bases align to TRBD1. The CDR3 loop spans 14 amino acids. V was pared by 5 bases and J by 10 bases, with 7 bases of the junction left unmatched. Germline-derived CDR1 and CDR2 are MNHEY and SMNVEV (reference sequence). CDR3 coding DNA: TGTGCCAGCAGTCCGTCGACAGGGGCCTCACCCCTCCACTTT. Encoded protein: CASSPSTGASPLHF.